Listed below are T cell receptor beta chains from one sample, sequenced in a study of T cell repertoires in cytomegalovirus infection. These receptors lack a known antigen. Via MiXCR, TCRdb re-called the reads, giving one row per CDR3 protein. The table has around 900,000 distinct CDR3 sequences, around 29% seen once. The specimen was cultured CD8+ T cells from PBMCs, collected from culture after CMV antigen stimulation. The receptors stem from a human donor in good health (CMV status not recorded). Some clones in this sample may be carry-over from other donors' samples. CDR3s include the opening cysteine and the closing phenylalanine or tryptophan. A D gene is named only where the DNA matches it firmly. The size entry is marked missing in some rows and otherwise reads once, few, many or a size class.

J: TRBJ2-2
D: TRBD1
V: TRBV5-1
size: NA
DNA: TGCGCCAGCGGACCTTGGGGGACAGGGGGCCGAATCACCGGGGAGCTGTTTTTT
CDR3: CASGPWGTGGRITGELFF

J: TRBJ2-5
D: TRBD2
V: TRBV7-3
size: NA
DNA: TGTGCCAGCAGACCTACGGGACTAGCTCAAGAGACCCAGTACTTC
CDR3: CASRPTGLAQETQYF

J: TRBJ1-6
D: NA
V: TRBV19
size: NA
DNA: TGTGCCAGTAGTAACGTTATTGGACCACCGTCGGCCCTCCACTTT
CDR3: CASSNVIGPPSALHF

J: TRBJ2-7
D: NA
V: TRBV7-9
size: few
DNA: TGTGCCAGCAGCCTGGGGGGGCGCGGGGCCTACGAGCAGTACTTC
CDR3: CASSLGGRGAYEQYF

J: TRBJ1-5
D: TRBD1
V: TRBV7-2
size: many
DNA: TGTGCCAGCAGACTAACAGGGGGCTGGAGCAATCAGCCCCAGCATTTT
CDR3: CASRLTGGWSNQPQHF

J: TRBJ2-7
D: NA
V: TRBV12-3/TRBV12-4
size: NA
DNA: TGTGCCAGCAGTTTAGTCCCCAGGAGCTCCTACGAGCAGTACTTC
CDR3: CASSLVPRSSYEQYF

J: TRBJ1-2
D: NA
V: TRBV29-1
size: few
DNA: TGCAGCGTCCCTGGCAGGGACTATGGCTACACCTTC
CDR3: CSVPGRDYGYTF

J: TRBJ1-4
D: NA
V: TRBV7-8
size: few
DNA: TGTGCCAGCAGCTTAGACAGGGACACCCCTAATGAAAAACTGTTTTTT
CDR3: CASSLDRDTPNEKLFF

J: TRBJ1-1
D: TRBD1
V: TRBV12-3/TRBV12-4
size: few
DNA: TGTGCCAGCACTCGGGACAGGGGGCTAACTGAAGCTTTCTTT
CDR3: CASTRDRGLTEAFF

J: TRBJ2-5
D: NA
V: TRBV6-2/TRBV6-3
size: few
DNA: TGTGCCAGCAGTTACGTCAGGGGAAAGGTGACCCAGTACTTC
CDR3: CASSYVRGKVTQYF

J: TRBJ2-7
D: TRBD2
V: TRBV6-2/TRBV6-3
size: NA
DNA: TGTGCCAGCAGTGACCCCGGGACTAGCGGCTACGAGCAGTACTTC
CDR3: CASSDPGTSGYEQYF

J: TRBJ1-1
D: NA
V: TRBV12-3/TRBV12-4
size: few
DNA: TGTGCCAGTACCCTCACAGAGGGATCGAACACTGAAGCTTTCTTT
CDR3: CASTLTEGSNTEAFF

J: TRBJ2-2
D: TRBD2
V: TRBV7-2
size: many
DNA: TGTGCCAGCAGCTTAATTGCGCTAGCGGGGGGTCAGAACACCGGGGAGCTGTTTTTT
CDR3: CASSLIALAGGQNTGELFF

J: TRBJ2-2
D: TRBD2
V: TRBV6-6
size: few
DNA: TGTGCCAGCAGTTTCAACCCGGGACTAGCGGGGACAGCGAACACCGGGGAGCTGTTTTTT
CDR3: CASSFNPGLAGTANTGELFF

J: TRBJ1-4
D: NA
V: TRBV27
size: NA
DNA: TGTGCCAGCAGTTTCTCCGAAATGGCTGAAAAACTGTTTTTT
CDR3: CASSFSEMAEKLFF

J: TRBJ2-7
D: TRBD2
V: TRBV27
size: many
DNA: TGTGCCAGCAGTCCCCCCGAGGGCGGGGGACCCTACGAGCAGTACTTC
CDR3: CASSPPEGGGPYEQYF

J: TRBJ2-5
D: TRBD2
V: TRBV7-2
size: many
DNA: TGTGCCAGCAGCTTAGCGCTACGGCGGGGGGCACAAGAGACCCAGTACTTC
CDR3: CASSLALRRGAQETQYF

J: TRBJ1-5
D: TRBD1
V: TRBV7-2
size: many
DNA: TGTGCCAGCAGCCCCAGGACAGGGGGGAATCAGCCCCAGCATTTT
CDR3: CASSPRTGGNQPQHF

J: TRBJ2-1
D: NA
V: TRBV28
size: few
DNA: TGTGCCAGCAGTGCAGACGGTCGCTCCTACAATGAGCAGTTCTTC
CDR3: CASSADGRSYNEQFF

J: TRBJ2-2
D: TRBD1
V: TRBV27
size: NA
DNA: TGTGCCAAGCCCCTGGGACAGGTTCGCGGGGAGCTGTTTTTT
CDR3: CAKPLGQVRGELFF

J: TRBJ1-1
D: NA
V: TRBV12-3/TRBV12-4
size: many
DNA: TGTGCCAGCAGCGCCACCAGGGTAGATGTCACTGAAGCTTTCTTT
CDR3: CASSATRVDVTEAFF

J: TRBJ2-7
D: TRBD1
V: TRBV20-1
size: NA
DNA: TGCAGTGCTAGACCACCGACAGGGCATTCCTACGAGCAGTACTTC
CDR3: CSARPPTGHSYEQYF

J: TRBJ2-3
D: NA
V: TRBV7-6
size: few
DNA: TGTGCCAGCAGAGGAACTCCTAGGGTAGATACGCAGTATTTT
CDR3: CASRGTPRVDTQYF

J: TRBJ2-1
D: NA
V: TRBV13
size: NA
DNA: TGTGCCAGCAGCTTAATCGGCCAGGGGCCCTACAATGAGCAGTTCTTC
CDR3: CASSLIGQGPYNEQFF

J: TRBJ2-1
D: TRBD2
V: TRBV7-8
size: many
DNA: TGTGCCAGCAGCCCCCGGACTAGCGGGGGGGCTTTTCATGAGCAGTTCTTC
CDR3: CASSPRTSGGAFHEQFF

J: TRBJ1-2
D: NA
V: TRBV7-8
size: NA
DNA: TGTGCCAGCAGCTTTCGATCGCGGGACGGCTATGGCTACACCTTC
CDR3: CASSFRSRDGYGYTF

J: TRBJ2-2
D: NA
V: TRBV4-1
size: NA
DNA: TGCGCCAGCAGCCAAATAACCGAGAACACCGGGGAGCTGTTTTTT
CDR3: CASSQITENTGELFF

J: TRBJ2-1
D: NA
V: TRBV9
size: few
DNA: TGTGCCAGCAGCGTAGAAATTAGCTCCTACAATGAGCAGTTCTTC
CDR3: CASSVEISSYNEQFF

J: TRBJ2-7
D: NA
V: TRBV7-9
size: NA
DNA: TGTGCCAGCAGCCCCGATTATGTGGGACCCTACGAGCAGTACTTC
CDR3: CASSPDYVGPYEQYF

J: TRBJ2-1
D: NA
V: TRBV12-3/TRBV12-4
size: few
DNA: TGTGCCAGCAGTCCCCAGATGGAGCAGTTCTTC
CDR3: CASSPQMEQFF

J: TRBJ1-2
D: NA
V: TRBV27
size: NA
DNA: TGTGCCAGCAGTCGCTACCTGGGGGGAGACTCCTATGGCTACACCTTC
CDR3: CASSRYLGGDSYGYTF

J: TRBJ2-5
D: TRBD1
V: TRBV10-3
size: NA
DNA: TGTGCCATCAGTGAGCGACAGGGAACAGAGACCCAGTACTTC
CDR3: CAISERQGTETQYF

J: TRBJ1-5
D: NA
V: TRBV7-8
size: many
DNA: TGTGCCAGCGATAGGGTGGGGAGCCAGCCCCAGCATTTT
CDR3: CASDRVGSQPQHF

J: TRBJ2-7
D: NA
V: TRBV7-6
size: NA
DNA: TGTGTCAGCAGCTTAAGGACACAGTCCTACGAGCAGTACTTC
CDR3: CVSSLRTQSYEQYF

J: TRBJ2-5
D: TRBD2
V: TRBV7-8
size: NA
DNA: TGTGCCAGCAGCCTAAGGGGACTAGCGGGACTTCAAGAGACCCAGTACTTC
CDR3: CASSLRGLAGLQETQYF